This record looks at one T cell receptor (beta chain) sequence and its context. Antigen specificity is unknown. Generated by immunoSEQ multiplex PCR, the TCRdb table keeps only in-frame clones and is missing some. The sample lists roughly 140,000 clones, roughly 88% occurring once. Germline V gene lookup returns CDR1 LNHDA and CDR2 SQIVND (reference sequence). There are 16 residues in the CDR3. V lost 6 bases to trimming and J lost 1 base; unmatched junction nucleotides: 9. This entry comes from a study of T cell responses to AZD1222 COVID-19 vaccine. Study observations and caveats: Following two doses of AZD1222, Spike-specific TCR breadth and depth rose.

The chain carries TRBV19 and TRBJ1-2; 9 bases are a match to TRBD1. The clonotype originates from an adult in good health. Sequences were derived from peripheral blood, sampled on day 0 of MenACWY control vaccination. The CDR3 DNA reads TGTGCCAGTAGCCGGCCGGGACAGGGCTTTAACTATGGCTACACCTTC. Translated: CASSRPGQGFNYGYTF.